This T cell receptor beta chain is drawn from a study of Graves' ophthalmopathy and Graves' hyperthyroidism. Germline CDR1 SGHTA, CDR2 FQGNSA. Trimming removed 5 bases from V and 6 bases from J, with 8 bases in between. This CDR3 has 12 amino acids. Patients in the hyperthyroidism group, adults aged 18 to 65, were newly diagnosed, under 2 months' duration. This clonotype was seen ten or more times. The TCR beta CDR3 regions underwent amplification from RNA transcripts. In the first round, RT-PCR was carried out with HTBI primers, and a multiplex PCR formed the second round. TCRdb reprocessed the multiplex PCR reads via MiXCR and lists one record per CDR3 protein. The repertoire holds around 1.1 million distinct CDR3 sequences, 35% to 40% seen once, with over 8.5% in the top ten.

The V gene is TRBV7-2, the J gene TRBJ1-5; D uncertain. Sequences were obtained from peripheral blood or thyroid tissue (not recorded which). This TCR came from an adult man with Graves' hyperthyroidism. CDR3 loop: CASSTGSQPQHF. The CDR3 coding sequence is TGTGCCAGCAGCACCGGTAGTCAGCCCCAGCATTTT. The variable domain in full, completed from reference TRBV7-2 and TRBJ1-5, reads GAGVSQSPSNKVTEKGKDVELRCDPISGHTALYWYRQSLGQGLEFLIYFQGNSAPDKSGLPSDRFSAERTGGSVSTLTIQRTQQEDSAVYLCASSTGSQPQHFGDGTRLSIL.